This TCR beta chain was identified in a study of control samples from healthy donors and cancer patients. Per the germline V gene, CDR1 is MNHEY and CDR2 is SVGAGI. This CDR3 comprises 11 residues. V lost 6 bases to trimming and J lost 11 bases, with 13 bases between them. The repertoire was sequenced with immunoSEQ multiplex PCR; TCRdb's copy has only in-frame clones and lacks some. The data show tens of thousands of clones, with 85% to 95% seen just once and about 0.74% held by the top ten. The TCR comes from a man in his thirties or forties with colorectal cancer. This chain joins TRBV6-5 and TRBJ1-1; perhaps TRBD1 as D (5 bases). The sequenced material came from PBMCs. The CDR3 region is CASSRESQAFF. Written as DNA, the CDR3 is TGTGCCAGCAGCAGGGAATCGCAGGCTTTCTTT.